This TCR beta chain was sequenced for a study of OX40 agonist ivuxolimab in advanced cancers. Study-level background: At doses from 0.01 to 10 mg/kg, patients were given intravenous ivuxolimab every 2 weeks.

Profiling relied on immunoSEQ multiplex PCR, and the TCRdb table lists in-frame clones only, not all of them. This sample has about 17,000 clones, with 65% to 80% found just once. Points on this clone: Its matching antigen is unknown.

Broader study findings: Part of the nonresponder group also had normalized T-cell clonal expansion that was low.

The sequenced sample was CD4+ or CD8+ T cells sorted from blood, obtained in a trial of the OX40 agonist ivuxolimab. The TCR originated in an adult with an advanced solid tumor such as melanoma, head and neck, liver or kidney cancer.

The CDR3 here is CASTLTANTGELFF. Here the CDR3 DNA reads TGTGCCAGTACCTTGACAGCTAACACCGGGGAGCTGTTTTTT. The chain has TRBV19 and TRBJ2-2, with D perhaps matching TRBD1 (5 bases). Between the trimmed V and J ends, which lost 7 bases and 2 bases, there was a span of 11 bases. CDR1 and CDR2 from the germline V gene are LNHDA and SQIVND (reference sequence). The CDR3 consists of 14 residues.